Below are 26 T cell receptor beta chains sequenced from a single sample in a study of T cell responses to AZD1222 COVID-19 vaccine. TCRdb keeps only in-frame clones here, not all; method: immunoSEQ multiplex PCR. The data show about 85,000 clones, roughly nine tenths seen once. The sample consisted of peripheral blood, taken on day 0 of AZD1222 vaccination. The receptors shown here come from an adult in good health.

This clone was observed a single time. V is TRBV20-1 and J is TRBJ1-2; D call uncertain. V lost 3 bases to trimming and J lost 6 bases, with 11 bases between them. In germline, CDR1 is DFQATT, CDR2 SNEGSKA (reference sequence). This CDR3 has 12 residues. CDR3 sequence reads: CSASPRADGYTF. The CDR3 DNA reads as TGCAGTGCTAGTCCTCGGGCCGATGGCTACACCTTC.

This clone came up a few times. The genes are TRBV9 and TRBJ1-1, with D unresolved. Trimming took off 1 base at V and 6 bases at J, with 16 bases between the two ends. Germline lookup yields CDR1 SGDLS and CDR2 YYNGEE. The CDR3 has 15 residues. CDR3 nucleotides: TGTGCCAGCAGCGTATACCCCACTCCAGCACCTGAAGCTTTCTTT. Its translation is CASSVYPTPAPEAFF.

This chain joins TRBV19 and TRBJ1-2; TRBD1 agrees at 7 bases. CDR3 length equals 16 residues. Germline loops: CDR1 LNHDA, CDR2 SQIVND (reference sequence). V was clipped by 6 bases and J by 0 bases; unmatched bases: 10. CDR3 sequence: CASSSSAGTANYGYTF. The CDR3 nucleotides are TGTGCCAGTAGCAGTAGCGCCGGGACAGCTAACTATGGCTACACCTTC.

The J gene is TRBJ2-5, the V gene TRBV2, with D unresolved. From germline, CDR1 is SNHLY and CDR2 FYNNEI. CDR3 length equals 12 residues. V was trimmed by 6 bases and J by 3 bases, leaving 8 bases between them. The CDR3 DNA reads TGTGCCAGCAGATCAATAAAAGAGACCCAGTACTTC. Amino acids: CASRSIKETQYF. The whole variable domain, remainder taken from reference TRBV2 and TRBJ2-5, is EPEVTQTPSHQVTQMGQEVILRCVPISNHLYFYWYRQILGQKVEFLVSFYNNEISEKSEIFDDQFSVERPDGSNFTLKIRSTKLEDSAMYFCASRSIKETQYFGPGTRLLVL.

The V gene is TRBV7-2, the J gene TRBJ2-7; 11 bases align to TRBD2. This CDR3 has 19 amino acids. Germline CDR1 and CDR2: SGHTA and FQGNSA. The trim removed 4 bases at V and 1 base at J, leaving 15 bases unmatched. DNA for the CDR3: TGTGCCAGCAGCTCTTTCGCGGGTACTAGCGGGAGCCCATCCTACGAGCAGTACTTC. This gives the protein CASSSFAGTSGSPSYEQYF. Together with reference TRBV7-2 and TRBJ2-7, the CDR3 gives the full variable domain: GAGVSQSPSNKVTEKGKDVELRCDPISGHTALYWYRQSLGQGLEFLIYFQGNSAPDKSGLPSDRFSAERTGGSVSTLTIQRTQQEDSAVYLCASSSFAGTSGSPSYEQYFGPGTRLTVT.

In this sample, this clone turned up a few times. V and J are TRBV24-1 and TRBJ1-2, with TRBD1 as a possible D gene (5 bases). CDR1 is KGHDR, CDR2 SFDVKD, per germline. The V end lost 2 bases, the J end lost 6 bases, and 18 bases lay between the germline ends. The CDR3 sequence is 16 residues long. The chain's CDR3 is CATSDSRTPRGDGYTF. The CDR3, as DNA: TGTGCCACCAGTGATTCGAGGACTCCTCGAGGGGATGGCTACACCTTC.

V gene TRBV14 combines with J gene TRBJ2-7, with D perhaps TRBD2 (6 bases). The length of the CDR3 is 13 residues. V was pared by 4 bases and J by 2 bases, with 9 bases between. Germline values: CDR1 SGHDN, CDR2 FVKESK. The CDR3 nucleotides are TGTGCCAGCAGCCTGGAGGGCCCCTACGAGCAGTACTTC. It codes for CASSLEGPYEQYF.

V usage is TRBV7-3 and J usage is TRBJ2-1; 12 bases are a match to TRBD2. V lost 5 bases to trimming and J lost 8 bases; unmatched junction nucleotides: 10. CDR3 length equals 16 residues. The V gene's germline CDR1 is SGHTA and CDR2 FQGTGA. The CDR3 protein is CASSPRLAGVKDEQFF. DNA of the CDR3: TGTGCCAGCAGCCCCCGACTAGCGGGAGTAAAGGATGAGCAGTTCTTC. The whole variable domain, filled in from reference TRBV7-3 and TRBJ2-1, reads GAGVSQTPSNKVTEKGKYVELRCDPISGHTALYWYRQSLGQGPEFLIYFQGTGAADDSGLPNDRFFAVRPEGSVSTLKIQRTERGDSAVYLCASSPRLAGVKDEQFFGPGTRLTVL.

This sequence joins TRBV7-9 and TRBJ1-2; TRBD1 aligns across 9 bases. V shed 5 bases and J 7 bases; nucleotides not matched to a gene: 11. This CDR3 contains 15 residues. Germline V gene data show CDR1 as SEHNR and CDR2 as FQNEAQ (reference sequence). Written as DNA, the CDR3 is TGTGCCAGCAGCACAACAGGGGGCGCCGCTTTTGGCTACACCTTC. Translation gives CASSTTGGAAFGYTF.

The chain is built from TRBV5-1 and TRBJ2-2; 11 positions match TRBD2. The junction had 1 base not matched to a gene; V was cut back by 0 bases and J by 6 bases. Germline V gene sequence: CDR1 SGHRS, CDR2 YFSETQ. CDR3 length: 15 residues. DNA for the CDR3: TGCGCCAGCAGCTTGGGACTAGCGGGGTCCGGGGAGCTGTTTTTT. As protein: CASSLGLAGSGELFF.

The chain couples TRBV9 to TRBJ2-2; 7 bases agree with TRBD1. The J segment lost 0 bases and the V segment lost 2 bases, leaving 4 bases of the junction unmatched. Germline values: CDR1 SGDLS, CDR2 YYNGEE. The CDR3 sequence is 16 residues long. In DNA, the CDR3 is TGTGCCAGCAGCGTCATGGGGACAGCGAACACCGGGGAGCTGTTTTTT. Residues: CASSVMGTANTGELFF.

The CDR3 sequence: CASSLAAHVAGNTIYF. CDR3 nucleotides: TGTGCCAGCAGCTTAGCGGCTCATGTAGCAGGAAACACCATATATTTT. The chain joins TRBV7-8 to TRBJ1-3; D is undetermined. V was trimmed by 0 bases and J by 4 bases, leaving 13 bases between them. This CDR3 comprises 16 residues. Germline loops: CDR1 SGHVS, CDR2 FQNEAQ.

The V call is TRBV6-5, the J call TRBJ2-7, with 8 positions matching TRBD1. This CDR3 comprises 15 residues. Losses at the gene ends were 6 bases for V and 0 bases for J; bases not matched to a gene: 7. The V gene's germline CDR1 is MNHEY and CDR2 SVGAGI. DNA of the CDR3: TGTGCCAGCAGAAGGGAACAGGGGGACTCCTACGAGCAGTACTTC. Amino acids: CASRREQGDSYEQYF.

This chain uses TRBV3-1 (or the pseudogene TRBV3-2) with TRBJ1-6; D is uncertain. The CDR3 contains 14 residues. From germline, CDR1 is LGHDT and CDR2 YNNKEL (reference sequence). V gave up 2 bases and J gave up 5 bases, with 7 bases separating them. In DNA form, the CDR3 reads TGTGCCAGCAGCCAAAGGTCTAATAATTCACCCCTCCACTTT. This codes for CASSQRSNNSPLHF.

The chain couples TRBV18 to TRBJ1-1; D gene ambiguous. Germline CDR1 is KGHSH and CDR2 is LQKENI. The CDR3 covers 14 residues. Trimming pared 6 bases from V and 1 base from J, leaving 12 bases between. As DNA, the CDR3 is TGTGCCAGCTCCCGCAACGGCGGGAACACTGAAGCTTTCTTT. It codes for CASSRNGGNTEAFF. Filled out from reference TRBV18 and TRBJ1-1, the complete variable domain reads NAGVMQNPRHLVRRRGQEARLRCSPMKGHSHVYWYRQLPEEGLKFMVYLQKENIIDESGMPKERFSAEFPKEGPSILRIQQVVRGDSAAYFCASSRNGGNTEAFFGQGTRLTVV.

The chain has TRBV7-2 and TRBJ2-7, with TRBD2 identical over 13 bases. Trimming removed 4 bases from V and 3 bases from J; junction bases left unmatched: 3. Germline CDR1 is SGHTA and CDR2 is FQGNSA. The CDR3 has 15 amino acids. The chain's CDR3 is CASSSGLAGYYEQYF. The CDR3 DNA is TGTGCCAGCAGCTCGGGACTAGCGGGGTACTACGAGCAGTACTTC.

V and J are TRBV9 and TRBJ1-6; possibly TRBD1 for D (5 bases). The CDR3 is 15 residues long. Trimming pared 3 bases from V and 5 bases from J, leaving 12 bases between. CDR1 is SGDLS and CDR2 is YYNGEE in the germline V gene. CDR3 loop: CASSEGTANNSPLHF. CDR3 DNA sequence: TGTGCCAGCAGCGAGGGGACGGCCAATAATTCACCCCTCCACTTT.

This clone appeared a few times. The chain recombines TRBV24-1 with TRBJ1-1; 10 bases are a match to TRBD1. In germline, CDR1 is KGHDR, CDR2 SFDVKD. Unmatched junction bases numbered 18, after V lost 8 bases and J lost 10 bases. The CDR3 consists of 16 residues. In nucleotides, the CDR3 is TGTGCCACCACGCGGGACAGGGGCGATGCAAAGGAGTCAGCTTTCTTT. Protein product: CATTRDRGDAKESAFF.

V is TRBV19 and J is TRBJ1-2; TRBD1 matches at 10 bases. V shed 3 bases, J shed 2 bases, and the junction held 3 bases outside the gene matches. Looked up from germline, CDR1 is LNHDA and CDR2 is SQIVND (reference sequence). The CDR3 is 15 residues long. CDR3 nucleotide sequence: TGTGCCAGTAGTATGGTGGGACAGGGGAACTATGGCTACACCTTC. It yields the protein CASSMVGQGNYGYTF.

This rearrangement joins TRBV3-1 (or the pseudogene TRBV3-2) to TRBJ1-6; 7 nucleotides align to TRBD1. This CDR3 is built from 14 residues. Looked up from germline, CDR1 is LGHDT and CDR2 is YNNKEL (reference sequence). The J segment lost 7 bases and the V segment lost 5 bases, leaving 5 bases of the junction unmatched. The CDR3: CASSSTGQNSPLHF. The CDR3 DNA reads as TGTGCCAGCAGCTCGACAGGGCAAAATTCACCCCTCCACTTT.

The V and J genes are TRBV27 and TRBJ1-5; D is unclear. This CDR3 comprises 13 residues. Trimming removed 4 bases at V and 5 bases at J, with 9 bases between. Germline assignment: CDR1 MNHEY and CDR2 SMNVEV (reference sequence). CDR3 protein: CASSSTGYQPQHF. The CDR3, as DNA: TGTGCCAGCAGTTCCACGGGTTATCAGCCCCAGCATTTT.

The rearrangement joins TRBV19 to TRBJ2-2, with TRBD2 identical over 7 bases. V trimming: 3 bases; J trimming: 3 bases; junction bases outside the gene matches: 4. Germline CDR1 LNHDA, CDR2 SQIVND (reference sequence). The CDR3 has 15 residues. DNA for the CDR3: TGTGCCAGTAGTATCGTGGGAGGGCACACCGGGGAGCTGTTTTTT. It is translated as CASSIVGGHTGELFF.

This chain uses TRBV6-5 with TRBJ2-1, with D possibly matching TRBD2 (5 bases). The CDR3 sequence is 15 residues long. V dropped 7 bases and J dropped 0 bases, with 13 bases sitting between them. Looked up from germline, CDR1 is MNHEY and CDR2 is SVGAGI. In nucleotides, the CDR3 is TGTGCCAGCATCTTAAGCGGAGGCTCCTACAATGAGCAGTTCTTC. Translated: CASILSGGSYNEQFF.

CDR3 loop: CASIASFMSRSQHF. DNA for the CDR3: TGTGCCAGCATTGCGTCTTTCATGTCTCGGTCCCAGCATTTT. The rearrangement uses TRBV6-5 and TRBJ1-5; no clear D gene. Deletions cut 7 bases from V and 11 bases from J, with 21 bases between. The CDR3 extends over 14 amino acids. The germline CDR1 and CDR2 sequences are MNHEY and SVGAGI.

V and J are TRBV19 and TRBJ2-5; D is unresolved. V was cut by 7 bases and J by 3 bases, with 9 bases left in between. The CDR3 totals 12 residues. The germline gives CDR1 LNHDA, CDR2 SQIVND (reference sequence). The CDR3 loop is CASTRKEETQYF. The CDR3 nucleotides read TGTGCCAGTACGAGAAAGGAAGAGACCCAGTACTTC.

V usage is TRBV19 and J usage is TRBJ1-5; 9 nucleotides line up with TRBD1. With 7 bases clipped from V and 1 base from J, the junction kept 8 bases outside the gene matches. The CDR3 is 16 amino acids. CDR1 is LNHDA, CDR2 SQIVND, per germline (reference sequence). The CDR3: CASKGQGGQSNQPQHF. For the CDR3, the DNA is TGTGCCAGTAAGGGACAGGGAGGGCAAAGCAATCAGCCCCAGCATTTT.